Below, 20 T cell receptor beta chains from the same sample are listed, as sequenced in a study of blood T cell repertoires in COVID-19. Repertoires were generated with immunoSEQ multiplex PCR, while TCRdb's copy carries only in-frame clones and drops some. This repertoire shows under 150,000 clones, 88% found once; its top ten account for over 1.5%. The sequenced sample consisted of peripheral blood. These receptors were taken from a human donor in a cohort sampled during active COVID-19.

The chain recombines TRBV27 with TRBJ2-7, with TRBD2 matching over 8 bases. The CDR3 covers 16 residues. Germline values: CDR1 MNHEY, CDR2 SMNVEV (reference sequence). J was trimmed by 3 bases and V by 0 bases; bases with no gene match: 7. The CDR3 protein is CASSLSATSAFYEQYF. DNA for the CDR3: TGTGCCAGCAGTTTATCGGCGACTAGCGCGTTCTACGAGCAGTACTTC.

The chain links TRBV3-1 (or the pseudogene TRBV3-2) to TRBJ1-2, with 8 bases aligning to TRBD1. The CDR3 is 15 residues long. Trimming removed 0 bases from V and 6 bases from J; junction bases left unmatched: 6. Germline V gives CDR1 LGHDT, CDR2 YNNKEL (reference sequence). The CDR3 is CASSQEDIRGHGYTF. Here the CDR3 DNA reads TGTGCCAGCAGCCAAGAGGACATCAGGGGGCATGGCTACACCTTC.

This clone has a single count. This rearrangement joins TRBV7-9 to TRBJ2-1; 10 bases agree with TRBD1. Germline assignment: CDR1 SEHNR and CDR2 FQNEAQ (reference sequence). The CDR3 consists of 14 residues. With 3 bases clipped from V and 8 bases from J, the junction kept 4 bases outside the gene matches. The CDR3 nucleotides are TGTGCCAGCAGCTTGGGACAGGGGTGGTATGAGCAGTTCTTC. Its translation: CASSLGQGWYEQFF.

The chain carries TRBV5-1 and TRBJ2-5; D call uncertain. This CDR3 has 13 residues. Looked up from germline, CDR1 is SGHRS and CDR2 is YFSETQ. V lost 4 bases and J lost 5, with 12 bases in between. The CDR3 region is CASSPTGRETQYF. CDR3 coding DNA: TGCGCCAGCAGCCCGACGGGTCGGGAGACCCAGTACTTC. Variable domain in full (rest from reference TRBV5-1 and TRBJ2-5): KAGVTQTPRYLIKTRGQQVTLSCSPISGHRSVSWYQQTPGQGLQFLFEYFSETQRNKGNFPGRFSGRQFSNSRSEMNVSTLELGDSALYLCASSPTGRETQYFGPGTRLLVL.

The chain links TRBV27 to TRBJ2-5; 11 bases map to TRBD2. This CDR3 has 16 amino acids. The germline V gene has CDR1 MNHEY and CDR2 SMNVEV (reference sequence). J was trimmed by 1 base and V by 6 bases; bases with no gene match: 7. The CDR3 DNA sequence: TGTGCCAGCAGCCCACTAGCGGGAGTTGGCCAAGAGACCCAGTACTTC. Its translation is CASSPLAGVGQETQYF.

The table lists this clone with a few counts. The J gene is TRBJ1-6, the V gene TRBV11-3, with a tentative D call TRBD1 (5 bases). The germline V gene has CDR1 SGHNT and CDR2 YENEEA. This CDR3 region has 17 residues. V was cut by 4 bases and J by 5 bases, with 18 bases left in between. The CDR3 loop is CASSSDPGPRDNSPLHF. CDR3 DNA sequence: TGTGCCAGCAGCTCAGATCCGGGCCCCAGGGATAATTCACCCCTCCACTTT.

Worth noting for this clone: This same CDR3 is encoded by further DNA sequences in the sample. CDR3 sequence: CASSRQGYEQYF. In DNA form, the CDR3 reads TGTGCCAGCAGTCGACAGGGCTACGAGCAGTACTTC. This chain joins TRBV28 and TRBJ2-7; TRBD1 matches at 7 bases. CDR1 is MDHEN, CDR2 SYDVKM, per germline. The CDR3 length is 12 residues. V dropped 5 bases and J dropped 3; count of bases not matched to a gene: 1.

Worth noting for this clone: Other nucleotide sequences from this sample produce the same CDR3. This sequence joins TRBV28 and TRBJ2-1, with a possible D match to TRBD1 (6 bases). Germline V gene lookup returns CDR1 MDHEN and CDR2 SYDVKM. The V end was cut by 3 bases, the J end by 3 bases, with 6 bases between. The length of the CDR3 is 13 residues. Here the CDR3 DNA reads TGTGCCAGCAGTTTGGACAGCTACAATGAGCAGTTCTTC. Protein: CASSLDSYNEQFF.

This clone was observed a handful of times. The chain has TRBV2 and TRBJ2-7; weak D call: TRBD1 (6 bases). Germline CDR1 reads SNHLY; CDR2 reads FYNNEI. Trimming took off 1 base at V and 3 bases at J, with 10 bases between the two ends. The CDR3 extends over 14 amino acids. The CDR3 DNA sequence: TGTGCCAGCAGTGAAGTCAGGGGTTTCTACGAGCAGTACTTC. Translated: CASSEVRGFYEQYF.

V usage is TRBV7-9 and J usage is TRBJ1-1; D is unclear. V shed 1 base and J shed 6 bases, with 9 bases lying between them. This CDR3 has 13 amino acids. Germline V gene data show CDR1 as SEHNR and CDR2 as FQNEAQ (reference sequence). The DNA of the CDR3 is TGTGCCAGCAGCTTAGAAGCCCTGCCTGAAGCTTTCTTT. Translated, it gives CASSLEALPEAFF.

This clone appeared a single time. The sample contains more than one DNA sequence encoding this CDR3. The chain employs TRBV18 and TRBJ2-7; no clear D. V lost 0 bases, J lost 2 bases, and 5 bases lay in between. This CDR3 region has 13 residues. Per germline, CDR1 KGHSH and CDR2 LQKENI. The CDR3 nucleotides read TGTGCCAGCTCACCACCAACGGCCTACGAGCAGTACTTC. Protein sequence: CASSPPTAYEQYF. Together with reference TRBV18 and TRBJ2-7, the CDR3 gives the full variable domain: NAGVMQNPRHLVRRRGQEARLRCSPMKGHSHVYWYRQLPEEGLKFMVYLQKENIIDESGMPKERFSAEFPKEGPSILRIQQVVRGDSAAYFCASSPPTAYEQYFGPGTRLTVT.

This chain links TRBV7-6 with TRBJ2-1, with 10 bases that match TRBD2. Per germline, CDR1 SGHVS and CDR2 FNYEAQ. With 3 bases clipped from V and 8 bases from J, the junction kept 10 bases outside the gene matches. This CDR3 region has 16 residues. The CDR3 nucleotides are TGTGCCAGCAGCTTTGAAGCGGGGGGGCCCCATGATGAGCAGTTCTTC. Protein product: CASSFEAGGPHDEQFF.

The chain carries TRBV11-2 and TRBJ1-3, with D perhaps TRBD1 (6 bases). The CDR3 loop spans 15 amino acids. Germline CDR1 reads SGHAT; CDR2 reads FQNNGV. V was clipped by 4 bases and J by 1 base, with 11 bases between them. The chain's CDR3 is CASSSRGGSGNTIYF. The CDR3 nucleotides read TGTGCCAGCAGCTCCAGGGGTGGGTCTGGAAACACCATATATTTT.

This sequence joins TRBV30 and TRBJ1-5; 7 positions agree with TRBD1. Germline V gene data show CDR1 as GTSNPN and CDR2 as SVGIG (reference sequence). J gave up 11 bases and V 2 bases, and 18 bases lay outside the gene matches. This CDR3 spans 16 amino acids. The CDR3 DNA follows: TGTGCCTGGAGTCCAAGGACAGGCTCTCTTTTTTCGTCCCAGCATTTT. This gives the protein CAWSPRTGSLFSSQHF.

The chain couples TRBV18 to TRBJ2-2; 8 bases map to TRBD1. The germline V gene encodes CDR1 KGHSH and CDR2 LQKENI. This CDR3 has 15 residues. The V segment lost 4 bases and the J segment 2 bases; nucleotides outside the gene matches: 3. In DNA form, the CDR3 reads TGTGCCAGCTCACTGGGACAGGCCAACACCGGGGAGCTGTTTTTT. Its protein is CASSLGQANTGELFF.

The rearrangement links TRBV11-2 to TRBJ2-5; perhaps TRBD2 as D (5 bases). V dropped 5 bases and J dropped 5 bases, with 12 bases sitting between them. From germline, CDR1 is SGHAT and CDR2 FQNNGV. This CDR3 comprises 13 residues. The CDR3 nucleotides read TGTGCCAGCAGCCCTAGCCTTAGGGAGACCCAGTACTTC. This translates into CASSPSLRETQYF.

The genes are TRBV11-2 and TRBJ1-2; 7 positions match TRBD1. V dropped 5 bases and J dropped 3; count of bases not matched to a gene: 9. Germline assignment: CDR1 SGHAT and CDR2 FQNNGV. The length of the CDR3 is 15 residues. CDR3: CASSPTGGGHYGYTF. In DNA, the CDR3 is TGTGCCAGCAGCCCAACGGGAGGGGGCCACTATGGCTACACCTTC.

V is TRBV5-1 and J is TRBJ2-5; 7 bases agree with TRBD2. The CDR3 extends over 13 amino acids. Germline V lookup: CDR1 SGHRS, CDR2 YFSETQ. V gave up 0 bases and J gave up 9 bases; unmatched junction bases: 5. The CDR3 loop reads CASSLDLAVAQYF. The CDR3 bases are TGCGCCAGCAGCTTGGACCTAGCGGTCGCCCAGTACTTC.

The rearrangement links TRBV3-1 (or the pseudogene TRBV3-2) to TRBJ2-1; D may be TRBD2 (6 bases). Germline loops: CDR1 LGHDT, CDR2 YNNKEL (reference sequence). CDR3 size: 18 residues. Trimming pared 4 bases from V and 3 bases from J, leaving 22 bases between. Written as DNA, the CDR3 is TGTGCCAGCAGCCTAACCCCGGCGGCTACGGGGGACTACAATGAGCAGTTCTTC. Its protein product is CASSLTPAATGDYNEQFF.

The chain joins TRBV5-6 to TRBJ2-1, with D perhaps matching TRBD2 (5 bases). There are 15 residues in the CDR3. Germline V gives CDR1 SGHDT, CDR2 YYEEEE. V lost 3 bases, J lost 3 bases, and 13 bases lay in between. CDR3: CASSWESFLYNEQFF. CDR3 in DNA: TGTGCCAGCAGCTGGGAGTCTTTTCTCTACAATGAGCAGTTCTTC.